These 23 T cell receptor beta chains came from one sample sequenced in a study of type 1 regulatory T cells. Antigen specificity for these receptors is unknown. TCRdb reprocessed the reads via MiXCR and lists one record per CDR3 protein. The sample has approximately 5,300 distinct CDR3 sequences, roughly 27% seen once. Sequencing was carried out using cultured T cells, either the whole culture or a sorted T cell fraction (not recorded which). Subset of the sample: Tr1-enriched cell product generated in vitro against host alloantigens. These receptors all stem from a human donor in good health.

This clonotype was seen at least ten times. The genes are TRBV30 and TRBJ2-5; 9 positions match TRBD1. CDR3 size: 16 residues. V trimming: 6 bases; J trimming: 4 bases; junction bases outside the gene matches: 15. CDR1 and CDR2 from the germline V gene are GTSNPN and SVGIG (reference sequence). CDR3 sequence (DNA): TGTGCCTGTGGCTCCCAACAGGGGGCTTCTAGAGAGACCCAGTACTTC. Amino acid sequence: CACGSQQGASRETQYF.

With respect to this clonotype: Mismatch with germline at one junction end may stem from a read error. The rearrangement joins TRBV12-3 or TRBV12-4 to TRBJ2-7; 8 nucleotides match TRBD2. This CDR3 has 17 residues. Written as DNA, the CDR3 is TGTGCCGGCAGTTCGTTAGCGGGGTCGACAGCAGCCTACGAGCAGTACTTC. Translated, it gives CAGSSLAGSTAAYEQYF.

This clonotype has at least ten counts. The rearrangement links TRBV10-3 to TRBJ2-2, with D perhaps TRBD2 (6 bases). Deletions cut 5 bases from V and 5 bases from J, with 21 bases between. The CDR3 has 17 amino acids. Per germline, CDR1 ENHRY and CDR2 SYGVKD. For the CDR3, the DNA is TGTGCCATCAGTCCTGGGGTAGCGGTCCCGGGTACCGGGGAGCTGTTTTTT. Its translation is CAISPGVAVPGTGELFF.

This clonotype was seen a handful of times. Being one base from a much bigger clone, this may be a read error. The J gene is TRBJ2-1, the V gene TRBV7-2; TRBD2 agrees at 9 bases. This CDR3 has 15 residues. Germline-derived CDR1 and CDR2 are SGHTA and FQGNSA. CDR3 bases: TGTGCCAGCAGCTCCTTCTTCGCGGGAGGGAATGGGCAGTTCTTC. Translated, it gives CASSSFFAGGNGQFF.

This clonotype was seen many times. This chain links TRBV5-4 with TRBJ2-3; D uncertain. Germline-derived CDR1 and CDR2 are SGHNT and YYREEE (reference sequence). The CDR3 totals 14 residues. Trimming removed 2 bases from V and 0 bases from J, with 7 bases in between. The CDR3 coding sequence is TGTGCCAGCAGCTTACGGTCTAGCACAGATACGCAGTATTTT. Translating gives CASSLRSSTDTQYF.

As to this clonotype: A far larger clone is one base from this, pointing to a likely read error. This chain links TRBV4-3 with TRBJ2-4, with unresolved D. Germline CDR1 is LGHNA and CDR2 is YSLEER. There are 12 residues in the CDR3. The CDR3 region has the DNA TGTGCCAACAGCCAAGAAACAGACATTCAGTACTTC. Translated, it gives CANSQETDIQYF.

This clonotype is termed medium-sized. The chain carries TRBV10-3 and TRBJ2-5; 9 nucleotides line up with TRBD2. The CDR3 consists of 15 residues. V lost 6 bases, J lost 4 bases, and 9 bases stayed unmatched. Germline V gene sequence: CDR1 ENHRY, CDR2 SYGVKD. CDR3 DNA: TGTGCCATCAGCCCCGGGGTAGCGGGAGTAGAGACCCAGTACTTC. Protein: CAISPGVAGVETQYF.

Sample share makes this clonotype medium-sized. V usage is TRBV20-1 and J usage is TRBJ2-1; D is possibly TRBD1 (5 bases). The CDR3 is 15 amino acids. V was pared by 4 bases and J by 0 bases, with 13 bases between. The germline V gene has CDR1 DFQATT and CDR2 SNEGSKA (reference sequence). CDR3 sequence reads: CSAIKGDRSYNEQFF. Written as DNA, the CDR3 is TGCAGTGCTATAAAAGGGGATCGCTCCTACAATGAGCAGTTCTTC.

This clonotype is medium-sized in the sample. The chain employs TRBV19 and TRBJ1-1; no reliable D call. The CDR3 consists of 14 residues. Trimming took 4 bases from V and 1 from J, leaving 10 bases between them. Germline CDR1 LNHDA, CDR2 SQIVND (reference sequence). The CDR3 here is CASSTRPQNTEAFF. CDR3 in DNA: TGTGCCAGTAGTACCAGACCTCAGAACACTGAAGCTTTCTTT. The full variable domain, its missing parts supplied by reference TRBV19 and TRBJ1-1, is DGGITQSPKYLFRKEGQNVTLSCEQNLNHDAMYWYRQDPGQGLRLIYYSQIVNDFQKGDIAEGYSVSREKKESFPLTVTSAQKNPTAFYLCASSTRPQNTEAFFGQGTRLTVV.

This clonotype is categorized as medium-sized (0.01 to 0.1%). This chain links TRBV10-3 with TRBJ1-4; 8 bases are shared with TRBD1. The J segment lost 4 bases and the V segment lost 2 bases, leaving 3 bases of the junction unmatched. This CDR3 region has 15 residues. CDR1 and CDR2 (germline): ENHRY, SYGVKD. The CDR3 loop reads CAISETDRVNEKLFF. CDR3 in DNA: TGTGCCATCAGTGAGACGGACAGGGTTAATGAAAAACTGTTTTTT.

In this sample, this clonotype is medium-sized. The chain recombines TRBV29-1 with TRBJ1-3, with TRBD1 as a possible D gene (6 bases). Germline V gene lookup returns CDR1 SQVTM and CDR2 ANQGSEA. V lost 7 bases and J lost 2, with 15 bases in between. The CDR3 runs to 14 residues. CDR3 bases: TGCAGCGCTACTCCCGGGACACCTGGAAACACCATATATTTT. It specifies CSATPGTPGNTIYF. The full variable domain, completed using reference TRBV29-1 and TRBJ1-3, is SAVISQKPSRDICQRGTSLTIQCQVDSQVTMMFWYRQQPGQSLTLIATANQGSEATYESGFVIDKFPISRPNLTFSTLTVSNMSPEDSSIYLCSATPGTPGNTIYFGEGSWLTVV.

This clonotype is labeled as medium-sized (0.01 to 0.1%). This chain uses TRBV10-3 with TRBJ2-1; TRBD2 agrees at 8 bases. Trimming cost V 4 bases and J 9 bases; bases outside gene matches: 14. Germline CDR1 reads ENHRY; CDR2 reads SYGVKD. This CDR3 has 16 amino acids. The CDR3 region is CAISGPTGLGQTEQFF. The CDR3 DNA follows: TGTGCCATCAGTGGACCAACGGGACTAGGTCAGACTGAGCAGTTCTTC.

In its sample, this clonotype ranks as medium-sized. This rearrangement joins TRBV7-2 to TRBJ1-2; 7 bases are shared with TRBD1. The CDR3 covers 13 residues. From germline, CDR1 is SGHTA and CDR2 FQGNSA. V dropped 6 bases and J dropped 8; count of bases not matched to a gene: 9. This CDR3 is CASRRQGVEGYTF. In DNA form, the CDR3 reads TGTGCCAGCAGGAGACAGGGCGTGGAAGGCTACACCTTC.

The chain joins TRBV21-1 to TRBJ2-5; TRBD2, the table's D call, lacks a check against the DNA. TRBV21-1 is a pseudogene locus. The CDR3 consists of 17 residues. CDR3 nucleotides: TGTGCCAGCAGCAAAAATCTCCCGCGGGAGCGGTCAGAGACCCAGTACTTC. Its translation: CASSKNLPRERSETQYF.

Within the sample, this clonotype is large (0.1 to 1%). CDR3 DNA sequence: TGTGCCAGCAGCTTATATTCCGGCGTCGACCAGCCCCAGCATTTT. Translating it yields CASSLYSGVDQPQHF. V is TRBV7-6 and J is TRBJ1-5; D remains ambiguous. The ends were cut back, 2 bases at V and 7 bases at J, with 15 bases in the middle. This CDR3 spans 15 amino acids. CDR1 and CDR2 from the germline V gene are SGHVS and FNYEAQ. Filled out from reference TRBV7-6 and TRBJ1-5, the complete variable domain reads GAGVSQSPRYKVTKRGQDVALRCDPISGHVSLYWYRQALGQGPEFLTYFNYEAQQDKSGLPNDRFSAERPEGSISTLTIQRTEQRDSAMYRCASSLYSGVDQPQHFGDGTRLSIL.

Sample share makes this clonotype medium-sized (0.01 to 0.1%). In DNA, the CDR3 is TGCAGTGCTAGAGATCCACGGGACAGTCCCTACGAGCAGTACTTC. Encoded protein: CSARDPRDSPYEQYF. V usage is TRBV20-1 and J usage is TRBJ2-7; 7 bases are shared with TRBD1. V gave up 0 bases and J gave up 2 bases; unmatched junction bases: 7. The CDR3 runs to 15 residues. CDR1 DFQATT and CDR2 SNEGSKA come from the germline V gene (reference sequence).

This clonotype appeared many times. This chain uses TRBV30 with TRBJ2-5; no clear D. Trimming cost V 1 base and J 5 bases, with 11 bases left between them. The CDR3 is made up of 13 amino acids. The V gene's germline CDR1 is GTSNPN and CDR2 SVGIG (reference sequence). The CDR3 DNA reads TGTGCCTGGAGTGGATCCGAATTGGAGACCCAGTACTTC. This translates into CAWSGSELETQYF.

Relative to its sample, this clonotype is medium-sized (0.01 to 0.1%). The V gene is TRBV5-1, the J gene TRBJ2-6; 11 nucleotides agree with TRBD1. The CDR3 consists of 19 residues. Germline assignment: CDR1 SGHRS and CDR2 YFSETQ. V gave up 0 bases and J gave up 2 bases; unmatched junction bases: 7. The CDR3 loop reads CASSLEFGQGAAGANVLTF. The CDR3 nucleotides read TGCGCCAGCAGCTTGGAGTTCGGACAGGGGGCAGCTGGGGCCAACGTCCTGACTTTC.

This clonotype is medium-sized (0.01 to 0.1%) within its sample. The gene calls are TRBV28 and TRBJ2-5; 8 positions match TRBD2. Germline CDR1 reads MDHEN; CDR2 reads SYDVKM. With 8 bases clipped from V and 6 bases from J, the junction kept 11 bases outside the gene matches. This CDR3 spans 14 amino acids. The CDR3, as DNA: TGTGCCAGCCGGCCGGTTAGCGGGGAGCAGACCCAGTACTTC. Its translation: CASRPVSGEQTQYF. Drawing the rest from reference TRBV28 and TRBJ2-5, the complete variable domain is DVKVTQSSRYLVKRTGEKVFLECVQDMDHENMFWYRQDPGLGLRLIYFSYDVKMKEKGDIPEGYSVSREKKERFSLILESASTNQTSMYLCASRPVSGEQTQYFGPGTRLLVL.

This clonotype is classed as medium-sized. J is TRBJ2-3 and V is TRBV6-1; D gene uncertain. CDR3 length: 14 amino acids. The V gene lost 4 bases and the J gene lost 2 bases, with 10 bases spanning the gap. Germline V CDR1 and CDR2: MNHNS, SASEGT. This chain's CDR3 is CASSALKPTDTQYF. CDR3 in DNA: TGTGCCAGCAGTGCTCTCAAACCCACAGATACGCAGTATTTT.

The CDR3 region is CASSLRGTSDYNEQFF. In DNA, the CDR3 is TGTGCCAGCAGCTTAAGGGGGACTAGCGACTACAATGAGCAGTTCTTC. The rearrangement joins TRBV7-9 to TRBJ2-1, with 10 positions matching TRBD2. The V segment lost 2 bases and the J segment 3 bases; nucleotides outside the gene matches: 4. This CDR3 region has 16 residues. The V gene's germline CDR1 is SEHNR and CDR2 FQNEAQ (reference sequence).

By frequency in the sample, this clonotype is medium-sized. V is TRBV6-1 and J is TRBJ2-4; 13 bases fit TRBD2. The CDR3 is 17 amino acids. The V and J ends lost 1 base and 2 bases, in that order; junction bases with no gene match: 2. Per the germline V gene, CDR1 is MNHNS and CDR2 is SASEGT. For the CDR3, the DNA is TGTGCCAGCAGTGAAGGGACTAGCGGGAGTTCCAAAAACATTCAGTACTTC. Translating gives CASSEGTSGSSKNIQYF.

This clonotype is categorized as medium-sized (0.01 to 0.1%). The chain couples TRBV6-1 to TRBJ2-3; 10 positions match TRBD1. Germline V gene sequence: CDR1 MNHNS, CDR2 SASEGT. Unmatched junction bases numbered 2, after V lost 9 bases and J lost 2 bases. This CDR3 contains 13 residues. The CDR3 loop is CASRQGATDTQYF. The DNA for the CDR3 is TGTGCCAGTAGACAGGGGGCCACAGATACGCAGTATTTT.